The 32 T cell receptor beta chains below were found in one sample sequenced in a study of cytomegalovirus exposure and HLA in healthy donors. The PCR employed 60 Vbeta primers together with 13 Jbeta primers. Here immunoSEQ multiplex PCR was the method, and the copy in TCRdb shows in-frame clones only, minus some. The table has some 150,000 clones, about two thirds seen once; the top ten hold 2% to 3%. The material sequenced was PBMCs. The receptor source for this set is a woman in her forties in good health and CMV-seronegative.

The V call is TRBV21-1, the J call TRBJ2-7; the tabulated D call, TRBD2, remains unverified against the DNA. TRBV21-1 is a documented pseudogene. The CDR3 runs 19 residues. The CDR3 sequence: CASSKGSSPPNPTSYEQYF. Written as DNA, the CDR3 is TGTGCCAGCAGCAAAGGGAGCAGCCCACCCAATCCCACCTCCTACGAGCAGTACTTC.

The chain is built from TRBV7-9 and TRBJ2-1, with D possibly TRBD2 on 5 matching bases. Germline V lookup: CDR1 SEHNR, CDR2 FQNEAQ (reference sequence). Trimming took 1 base from V and 9 from J, leaving 10 bases between them. This CDR3 is 13 amino acids long. For the CDR3, the DNA is TGTGCCAGCAGCTTAGGGACTTGGGGTGAGCAGTTCTTC. Protein: CASSLGTWGEQFF.

The rearrangement links TRBV30 to TRBJ1-5; perhaps TRBD1 as D (6 bases). CDR1 GTSNPN and CDR2 SVGIG come from the germline V gene (reference sequence). The V end was cut by 1 base, the J end by 0 bases, with 10 bases between. CDR3 length: 15 residues. CDR3: CAWSALQGSNQPQHF. CDR3 bases: TGTGCCTGGAGTGCCTTACAGGGTAGCAATCAGCCCCAGCATTTT.

This chain uses TRBV30 with TRBJ2-1; D is unresolved. The CDR3 has 14 amino acids. Trimming shortened V by 5 bases and J by 0 bases, and 11 bases separated the two germline ends. The germline V gene has CDR1 GTSNPN and CDR2 SVGIG (reference sequence). CDR3 region: CAWAPLSSYNEQFF. The CDR3 DNA reads as TGTGCCTGGGCCCCCTTGAGCTCCTACAATGAGCAGTTCTTC.

The chain uses TRBV4-1 and TRBJ1-2; 8 nucleotides align to TRBD1. This CDR3 region has 13 residues. The ends lost 1 base at V and 5 bases at J; junction bases unmatched: 0. The V gene's germline CDR1 is MGHRA and CDR2 YSYEKL. The CDR3, as DNA: TGCGCCAGCAGCCAAGGGACAGGGTATGGCTACACCTTC. It encodes CASSQGTGYGYTF.

V usage is TRBV2 and J usage is TRBJ2-3, with TRBD1 identical over 7 bases. The CDR3 runs 17 residues. Germline assignment: CDR1 SNHLY and CDR2 FYNNEI. Trimming took 6 bases from V and 2 from J; bases not matched to a gene: 14. The CDR3 region has the DNA TGTGCCAGCAGCGTATCCAGCCGGGACAGCATCACAGATACGCAGTATTTT. This gives the protein CASSVSSRDSITDTQYF.

The chain joins TRBV5-4 to TRBJ2-1; D call uncertain. V was pared by 0 bases and J by 3 bases, with 13 bases between. There are 16 residues in the CDR3. Germline CDR1 reads SGHNT; CDR2 reads YYREEE (reference sequence). The DNA for the CDR3 is TGTGCCAGCAGCTTGGGGGCAGGTCCTCTCTACAATGAGCAGTTCTTC. It codes for CASSLGAGPLYNEQFF.

The chain has TRBV28 and TRBJ2-4, with D uncertain. Germline V gene data show CDR1 as MDHEN and CDR2 as SYDVKM. The CDR3 loop spans 14 amino acids. V lost 2 bases and J 0 bases, leaving 5 bases between the germline ends. The CDR3 sequence is CASSLGLAKNIQYF. The CDR3 DNA sequence: TGTGCCAGCAGTTTAGGGCTAGCCAAAAACATTCAGTACTTC.

The chain employs TRBV7-9 and TRBJ1-1; D gene uncertain. V was shortened by 5 bases and J by 5 bases, with 15 bases between the two germline ends. The CDR3 sequence is 14 residues long. The germline gives CDR1 SEHNR, CDR2 FQNEAQ (reference sequence). CDR3 in DNA: TGTGCCAGCAGCCCCGACCCGGCGGGGACTGAAGCTTTCTTT. It specifies CASSPDPAGTEAFF. The full variable domain, in which reference TRBV7-9 and TRBJ1-1 provide the parts outside the CDR3, is DTGVSQNPRHKITKRGQNVTFRCDPISEHNRLYWYRQTLGQGPEFLTYFQNEAQLEKSRLLSDRFSAERPKGSFSTLEIQRTEQGDSAMYLCASSPDPAGTEAFFGQGTRLTVV.

The chain links TRBV7-9 to TRBJ2-6; 8 bases map to TRBD1. V lost 5 bases to trimming and J lost 0 bases; unmatched junction nucleotides: 6. The CDR3 sequence is 17 residues long. Germline lookup yields CDR1 SEHNR and CDR2 FQNEAQ (reference sequence). CDR3 protein: CASSPGTGLSGANVLTF. The CDR3 DNA follows: TGTGCCAGCAGCCCCGGGACAGGCCTCTCTGGGGCCAACGTCCTGACTTTC. Together with reference TRBV7-9 and TRBJ2-6, the CDR3 gives the full variable domain: DTGVSQNPRHKITKRGQNVTFRCDPISEHNRLYWYRQTLGQGPEFLTYFQNEAQLEKSRLLSDRFSAERPKGSFSTLEIQRTEQGDSAMYLCASSPGTGLSGANVLTFGAGSRLTVL.

The chain couples TRBV28 to TRBJ2-2; perhaps TRBD2 as D (7 bases). V was shortened by 8 bases and J by 2 bases, with 12 bases between the two germline ends. The CDR3 consists of 14 residues. Germline CDR1 reads MDHEN; CDR2 reads SYDVKM. The CDR3 DNA sequence: TGTGCCAGCGGGGGGGCCCGCAACACCGGGGAGCTGTTTTTT. It translates to CASGGARNTGELFF.

Points on this clone: At one of its ends the junction is not consistent with the germline gene, which may arise from a read error. J is TRBJ1-6 and V is TRBV5-1, with 7 nucleotides matching TRBD1. Germline CDR1 reads SGHRS; CDR2 reads YFSETQ. This CDR3 contains 17 residues. The DNA for the CDR3 is TGCGCCAGCAGCCTAGTTAGCGCGACAGGGCTGAATTCACCCTTCCACTTT. Residues: CASSLVSATGLNSPFHF.

In this sample, this clone turned up a few times. This chain uses TRBV6-5 with TRBJ2-1; unclear D gene. Per germline, CDR1 MNHEY and CDR2 SVGAGI. The CDR3 covers 12 residues. Trimming left V 5 bases short and J 7 bases short, with 9 bases between. This chain's CDR3 is CASSAPLNEQFF. DNA for the CDR3: TGTGCCAGCAGTGCCCCTCTAAATGAGCAGTTCTTC.

A few counts support this clone. The V gene is TRBV5-1, the J gene TRBJ2-7; 14 bases match TRBD2. V trimming: 4 bases; J trimming: 2 bases; junction bases outside the gene matches: 2. Germline V gene lookup returns CDR1 SGHRS and CDR2 YFSETQ. The CDR3 spans 15 residues. In DNA form, the CDR3 reads TGCGCCAGCAGCCTGGGACTAGCGGGGGCCTACGAGCAGTACTTC. This encodes CASSLGLAGAYEQYF.

The rearrangement links TRBV7-9 to TRBJ1-1; tentative D call: TRBD1 (5 bases). The CDR3 contains 14 residues. V gave up 1 base and J gave up 4 bases, with 10 bases separating them. The germline V gene has CDR1 SEHNR and CDR2 FQNEAQ (reference sequence). Written as DNA, the CDR3 is TGTGCCAGCAGCTTAGGCGGGGGAGGCACTGAAGCTTTCTTT. The encoded protein is CASSLGGGGTEAFF.

Here the CDR3 DNA reads TGCGCCAGCAGTCCGACTAGACGTCCCATTCAGTACTTC. Its protein is CASSPTRRPIQYF. The chain links TRBV10-2 to TRBJ2-4; tentatively, D is TRBD2 (6 bases). Trimming stripped 5 bases from V and 9 bases from J, with 14 bases between. The CDR3 has 13 residues. Germline V gene lookup returns CDR1 WSHSY and CDR2 SAAADI.

This chain links TRBV18 with TRBJ1-2; TRBD1 is a possible D gene (5 bases). The CDR3 length is 15 residues. V was cut by 2 bases and J by 0 bases, with 10 bases left in between. Looked up from germline, CDR1 is KGHSH and CDR2 is LQKENI. The chain's CDR3 is CASSPTATANYGYTF. CDR3 coding DNA: TGTGCCAGCTCACCAACGGCGACAGCTAACTATGGCTACACCTTC.

The J gene is TRBJ2-5, the V gene TRBV6-5, with unresolved D. The germline gives CDR1 MNHEY, CDR2 SVGAGI. This CDR3 comprises 12 residues. V was clipped by 6 bases and J by 4 bases, with 9 bases between them. The CDR3 loop is CASRPAGETQYF. The CDR3 DNA follows: TGTGCCAGCAGACCGGCAGGAGAGACCCAGTACTTC.

A few counts support this clone. The genes are TRBV2 and TRBJ1-1; D remains unclear. Trimming took off 6 bases at V and 7 bases at J, with 12 bases between the two ends. This CDR3 comprises 12 residues. From germline, CDR1 is SNHLY and CDR2 FYNNEI. DNA for the CDR3: TGTGCCAGCAGGCCCACAGAGAATGAAGCTTTCTTT. This encodes CASRPTENEAFF. Complete variable domain (other parts from reference TRBV2 and TRBJ1-1): EPEVTQTPSHQVTQMGQEVILRCVPISNHLYFYWYRQILGQKVEFLVSFYNNEISEKSEIFDDQFSVERPDGSNFTLKIRSTKLEDSAMYFCASRPTENEAFFGQGTRLTVV.

The CDR3 DNA reads TGTGCCTGGAGATTCTGGACAGGGGGGGCCTATGGCTACACCTTC. Translation: CAWRFWTGGAYGYTF. The V gene is TRBV30, the J gene TRBJ1-2; 10 positions match TRBD1. Trimming at V came to 3 bases and at J to 4 bases, leaving 8 bases not matched to a gene. The CDR3 spans 15 residues. Per the germline V gene, CDR1 is GTSNPN and CDR2 is SVGIG (reference sequence).

A single count supports this clone. The CDR3 DNA sequence: TGTGCCATCCGTGCAGAGGGCCCTTTTGAAGAGCAGTACTTC. Translation gives CAIRAEGPFEEQYF. The chain uses TRBV10-3 and TRBJ2-7; D possibly corresponds to TRBD2 (5 bases). The V gene's germline CDR1 is ENHRY and CDR2 SYGVKD. The CDR3 runs 14 residues. With 8 bases removed from V and 7 bases from J, the gap between germline ends came to 21 bases.

The chain couples TRBV2 to TRBJ2-1; 13 nucleotides line up with TRBD2. J was trimmed by 13 bases and V by 5 bases; bases with no gene match: 8. CDR1 is SNHLY and CDR2 is FYNNEI in the germline V gene. CDR3 length equals 14 residues. Written as DNA, the CDR3 is TGTGCCAGCAGTCAAAGGACTAGCGGGGGATTACAGTTCTTC. Its translation is CASSQRTSGGLQFF.

The rearrangement uses TRBV7-3 and TRBJ2-2, with unresolved D. V was shortened by 5 bases and J by 4 bases, with 14 bases between the two germline ends. This CDR3 comprises 15 residues. In germline, CDR1 is SGHTA, CDR2 FQGTGA. In nucleotides, the CDR3 is TGTGCCAGCAGCCCACTACCTCTTGCCACCGGGGAGCTGTTTTTT. It specifies CASSPLPLATGELFF. Based on the CDR3 plus reference TRBV7-3 and TRBJ2-2, the full variable domain is GAGVSQTPSNKVTEKGKYVELRCDPISGHTALYWYRQSLGQGPEFLIYFQGTGAADDSGLPNDRFFAVRPEGSVSTLKIQRTERGDSAVYLCASSPLPLATGELFFGEGSRLTVL.

The V gene is TRBV2, the J gene TRBJ1-1; perhaps TRBD1 as D (6 bases). From germline, CDR1 is SNHLY and CDR2 FYNNEI. The CDR3 contains 13 residues. Trimming removed 7 bases from V and 4 bases from J, with 13 bases in between. The CDR3 DNA reads as TGTGCCAGCAAGGAGGACAGTTTCACTGAAGCTTTCTTT. Protein: CASKEDSFTEAFF.

This sequence joins TRBV7-9 and TRBJ2-1; TRBD2 matches 8 bases. Per the germline V gene, CDR1 is SEHNR and CDR2 is FQNEAQ (reference sequence). There are 16 residues in the CDR3. V lost 5 bases and J lost 6; bases outside the gene matches: 12. CDR3 amino acids: CASSPRERGPFNEQFF. DNA for the CDR3: TGTGCCAGCAGCCCGAGGGAGCGGGGGCCCTTCAATGAGCAGTTCTTC.

The genes are TRBV5-1 and TRBJ2-3; 9 positions agree with TRBD2. The CDR3 runs to 18 residues. V gave up 4 bases and J gave up 0 bases; unmatched junction bases: 12. The germline CDR1 and CDR2 sequences are SGHRS and YFSETQ. The CDR3 loop reads CASSPGSGGPPSTDTQYF. In DNA, the CDR3 is TGCGCCAGCAGCCCGGGTAGCGGGGGACCTCCGAGCACAGATACGCAGTATTTT.

This rearrangement joins TRBV4-1 to TRBJ1-1, with D unclear. Germline V gene sequence: CDR1 MGHRA, CDR2 YSYEKL. The CDR3 is made up of 14 amino acids. V lost 3 bases and J 1 base, leaving 9 bases between the germline ends. CDR3 in DNA: TGCGCCAGCAGCCAGGAGGCGGCGAACACTGAAGCTTTCTTT. This codes for CASSQEAANTEAFF.

This clone has just a few counts. The genes are TRBV10-2 and TRBJ1-2, with D perhaps TRBD1 (6 bases). Germline-derived CDR1 and CDR2 are WSHSY and SAAADI. CDR3 size: 13 residues. V lost 2 bases and J lost 4, with 8 bases in between. CDR3 sequence (DNA): TGCGCCAGCAGTGAGGACAGGACCTATGGCTACACCTTC. It translates to CASSEDRTYGYTF.

This chain joins TRBV29-1 and TRBJ1-1; 10 nucleotides match TRBD1. The CDR3 sequence is 14 residues long. The trim removed 4 bases at V and 4 bases at J, leaving 6 bases unmatched. CDR1 is SQVTM, CDR2 ANQGSEA, per germline. CDR3 sequence (DNA): TGCAGCGTTGGGCGACAGGGGGCTGGCACTGAAGCTTTCTTT. It specifies CSVGRQGAGTEAFF.

This chain connects TRBV7-6 to TRBJ1-1; D not resolved. The ends were cut back, 3 bases at V and 1 base at J, with 6 bases in the middle. Germline V gene lookup returns CDR1 SGHVS and CDR2 FNYEAQ. This CDR3 region has 13 residues. The CDR3 DNA follows: TGTGCCAGCAGCTTCGGCGGGAACACTGAAGCTTTCTTT. Translation: CASSFGGNTEAFF.

The chain joins TRBV5-4 to TRBJ1-1; D is ambiguous. Trimming took 0 bases from V and 5 from J, leaving 11 bases between them. The CDR3 length is 14 residues. The germline V gene encodes CDR1 SGHNT and CDR2 YYREEE (reference sequence). In DNA, the CDR3 is TGTGCCAGCAGCTTGGGAGGTGGATTGACTGAAGCTTTCTTT. Protein product: CASSLGGGLTEAFF.

This chain uses TRBV30 with TRBJ1-5; tentatively, D is TRBD1 (5 bases). Germline CDR1 GTSNPN, CDR2 SVGIG (reference sequence). The V gene lost 4 bases and the J gene lost 3 bases, with 10 bases spanning the gap. This CDR3 contains 13 residues. The CDR3 sequence: CAWTSRVNQPQHF. In nucleotides, the CDR3 is TGTGCCTGGACCTCCAGGGTCAATCAGCCCCAGCATTTT.